These 9 T cell receptor beta chains originate from one sample sequenced in a study of beta chain features in type 1 diabetes. Regarding the study as a whole: TCRB CDR3 length was moderately but significantly reduced in all four CD4+ subsets of Type 1 diabetes patients.

Reverse transcribing all isolated RNA meant expressed TCRB transcripts were sequenced. TCRdb keeps only in-frame clones here, not all; method: immunoSEQ multiplex PCR. Of under 850,000 clones listed, around an eighth are singletons. Their specific antigens are unknown. The sample consisted of naive CD4+ T cells from blood. The receptor source for this set is a man younger than 35 with type 1 diabetes.

This clone was seen a handful of times. The rearrangement links TRBV30 to TRBJ1-1; a weak D match, TRBD1 (5 bases). The CDR3 length is 12 residues. V gave up 5 bases and J gave up 5 bases, with 12 bases separating them. Germline CDR1 is GTSNPN and CDR2 is SVGIG (reference sequence). The CDR3 here is CAWYQGWTEAFF. The CDR3 coding sequence is TGTGCCTGGTATCAGGGTTGGACTGAAGCTTTCTTT.

The chain joins TRBV4-1 to TRBJ2-1, with 7 positions matching TRBD2. The germline gives CDR1 MGHRA, CDR2 YSYEKL. J was trimmed by 8 bases and V by 1 base; bases with no gene match: 5. This CDR3 has 14 amino acids. The CDR3, as DNA: TGCGCCAGCAGCCAAGGGAGGACTAGACATGAGCAGTTCTTC. Its translation: CASSQGRTRHEQFF.

This clone was counted only a few times. The chain combines TRBV6-6 with TRBJ2-1, with TRBD2 matching 11 bases. The CDR3 length is 16 residues. Germline-derived CDR1 and CDR2 are MNHNY and SVGAGI (reference sequence). Trimming removed 3 bases from V and 3 bases from J; junction bases left unmatched: 4. The CDR3 DNA sequence: TGTGCCAGCAGTTATTCCACTAGCGGGGGCTACAATGAGCAGTTCTTC. This gives the protein CASSYSTSGGYNEQFF.

This clone came up a few times. The chain joins TRBV7-9 to TRBJ1-2; no clear D gene. The germline V gene has CDR1 SEHNR and CDR2 FQNEAQ (reference sequence). Trimming took off 1 base at V and 3 bases at J, with 12 bases between the two ends. This CDR3 spans 15 amino acids. CDR3 loop: CASSLGEGQDYGYTF. Written as DNA, the CDR3 is TGTGCCAGCAGCTTAGGGGAAGGGCAGGACTATGGCTACACCTTC. The full variable domain, in which reference TRBV7-9 and TRBJ1-2 provide the parts outside the CDR3, is DTGVSQNPRHKITKRGQNVTFRCDPISEHNRLYWYRQTLGQGPEFLTYFQNEAQLEKSRLLSDRFSAERPKGSFSTLEIQRTEQGDSAMYLCASSLGEGQDYGYTFGSGTRLTVV.

The rearrangement joins TRBV6-5 to TRBJ2-1; D unclear. V was clipped by 2 bases and J by 0 bases, with 11 bases between them. In germline, CDR1 is MNHEY, CDR2 SVGAGI. This CDR3 comprises 16 residues. CDR3 nucleotide sequence: TGTGCCAGCAGTTACCGTAGGCAGAGCTCCTACAATGAGCAGTTCTTC. It yields the protein CASSYRRQSSYNEQFF.

This clone has a handful of counts. V gene TRBV23-1 combines with J gene TRBJ2-1; 11 positions agree with TRBD2. TRBV23-1 is labeled an ORF, and its function is uncertain. The CDR3 runs 15 residues. J was trimmed by 4 bases and V by 7 bases; bases with no gene match: 6. The CDR3 DNA follows: TGCGCCAGCACCTACTTAGCGGGGGGGTACAATGAGCAGTTCTTC. It specifies CASTYLAGGYNEQFF.

This clone was observed a few times. The chain links TRBV7-9 to TRBJ1-5, with a tentative D call TRBD1 (6 bases). The CDR3 length is 14 residues. The ends were cut back, 7 bases at V and 4 bases at J, with 14 bases in the middle. The germline V gene has CDR1 SEHNR and CDR2 FQNEAQ (reference sequence). CDR3 DNA: TGTGCCAGCACCCAGACAGGTGCTAATCAGCCCCAGCATTTT. It encodes CASTQTGANQPQHF.

This clone has a handful of counts. V gene TRBV7-2 combines with J gene TRBJ2-1, with a tentative D call TRBD2 (5 bases). Trimming removed 3 bases at V and 2 bases at J, with 11 bases between. Germline V CDR1 and CDR2: SGHTA, FQGNSA. This CDR3 spans 15 amino acids. This chain's CDR3 is CASSFHSAAYNEQFF. The CDR3 DNA follows: TGTGCCAGCAGCTTCCATAGCGCCGCCTACAATGAGCAGTTCTTC.

The chain couples TRBV18 to TRBJ2-6; D gene uncertain. The CDR3 consists of 15 residues. The V gene lost 2 bases and the J gene lost 2 bases, with 7 bases spanning the gap. CDR1 is KGHSH, CDR2 LQKENI, per germline. In nucleotides, the CDR3 is TGTGCCAGCTCACCAGTGTTTGCTGGGGCCAACGTCCTGACTTTC. It encodes CASSPVFAGANVLTF.